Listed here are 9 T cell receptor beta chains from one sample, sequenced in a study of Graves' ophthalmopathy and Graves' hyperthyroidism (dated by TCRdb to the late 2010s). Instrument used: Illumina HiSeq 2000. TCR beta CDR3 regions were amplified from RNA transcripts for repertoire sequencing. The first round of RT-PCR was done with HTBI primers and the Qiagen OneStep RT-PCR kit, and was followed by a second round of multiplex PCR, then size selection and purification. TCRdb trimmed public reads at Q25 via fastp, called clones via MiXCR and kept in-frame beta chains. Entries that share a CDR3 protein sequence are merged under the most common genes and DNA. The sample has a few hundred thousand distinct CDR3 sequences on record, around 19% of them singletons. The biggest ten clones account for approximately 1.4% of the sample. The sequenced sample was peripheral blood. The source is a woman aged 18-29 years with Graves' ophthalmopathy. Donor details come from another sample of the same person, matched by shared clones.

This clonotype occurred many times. The DNA for the CDR3 is TGTGCCAGCAGTTTAGTGCAGAGAAACACCGGGGAGCTGTTTTTT. This encodes CASSLVQRNTGELFF. The rearrangement links TRBV27 to TRBJ2-2; D gene unclear. V lost 2 bases and J 2 bases, leaving 9 bases between the germline ends. The CDR3 has 15 amino acids. Germline V CDR1 and CDR2: MNHEY, SMNVEV (reference sequence).

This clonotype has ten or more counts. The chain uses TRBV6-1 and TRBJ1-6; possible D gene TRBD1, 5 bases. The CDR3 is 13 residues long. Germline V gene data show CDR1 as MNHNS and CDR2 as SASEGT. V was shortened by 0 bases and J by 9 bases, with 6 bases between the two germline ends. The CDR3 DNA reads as TGTGCCAGCAGTGAAGCTGACAGTTCACCCCTCCACTTT. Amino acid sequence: CASSEADSSPLHF.

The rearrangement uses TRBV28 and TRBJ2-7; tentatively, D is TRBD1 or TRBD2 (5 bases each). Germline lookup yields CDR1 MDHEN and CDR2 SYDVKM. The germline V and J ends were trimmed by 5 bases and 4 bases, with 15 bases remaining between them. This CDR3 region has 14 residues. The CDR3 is CASSPPGASYEQYF. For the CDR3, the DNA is TGTGCCAGCAGTCCTCCCGGGGCTTCGTACGAGCAGTACTTC.

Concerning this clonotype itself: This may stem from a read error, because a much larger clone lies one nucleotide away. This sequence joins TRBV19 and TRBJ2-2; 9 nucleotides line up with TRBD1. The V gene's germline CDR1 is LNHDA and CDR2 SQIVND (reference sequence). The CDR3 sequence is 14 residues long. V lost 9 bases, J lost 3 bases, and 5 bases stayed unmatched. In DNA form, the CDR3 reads TGTGCCAGCACGGGACAGGGTTACACCGGGGAGCTGTTTTTT. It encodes CASTGQGYTGELFF.

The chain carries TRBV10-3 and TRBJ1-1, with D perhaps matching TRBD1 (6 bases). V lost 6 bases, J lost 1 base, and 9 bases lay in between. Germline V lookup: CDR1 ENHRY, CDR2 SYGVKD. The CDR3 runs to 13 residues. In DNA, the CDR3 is TGTGCCATCAGCTACAGGGAGAACACTGAAGCTTTCTTT. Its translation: CAISYRENTEAFF.

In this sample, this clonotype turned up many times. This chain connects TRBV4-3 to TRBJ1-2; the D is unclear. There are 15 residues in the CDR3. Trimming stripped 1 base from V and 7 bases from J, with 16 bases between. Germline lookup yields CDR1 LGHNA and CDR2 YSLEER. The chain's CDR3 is CASSQGRKGLGGYTF. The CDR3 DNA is TGCGCCAGCAGCCAAGGACGTAAGGGTTTGGGTGGCTACACCTTC.

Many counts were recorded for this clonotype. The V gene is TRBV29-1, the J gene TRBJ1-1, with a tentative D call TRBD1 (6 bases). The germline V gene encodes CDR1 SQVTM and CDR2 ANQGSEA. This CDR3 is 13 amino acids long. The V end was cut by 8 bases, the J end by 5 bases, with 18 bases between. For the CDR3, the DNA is TGCAGCCACGAGGGGGTGGGGAGAACTGAAGCTTTCTTT. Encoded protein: CSHEGVGRTEAFF.

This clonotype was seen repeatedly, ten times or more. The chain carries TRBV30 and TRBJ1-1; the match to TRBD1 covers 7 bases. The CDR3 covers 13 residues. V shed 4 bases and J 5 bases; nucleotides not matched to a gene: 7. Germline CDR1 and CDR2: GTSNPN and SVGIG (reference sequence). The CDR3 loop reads CAWTRQGPTEAFF. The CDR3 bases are TGTGCCTGGACCCGACAGGGCCCGACTGAAGCTTTCTTT. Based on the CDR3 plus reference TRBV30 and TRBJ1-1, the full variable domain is SQTIHQWPATLVQPVGSPLSLECTVEGTSNPNLYWYRQAAGRGLQLLFYSVGIGQISSEVPQNLSASRPQDRQFILSSKKLLLSDSGFYLCAWTRQGPTEAFFGQGTRLTVV.

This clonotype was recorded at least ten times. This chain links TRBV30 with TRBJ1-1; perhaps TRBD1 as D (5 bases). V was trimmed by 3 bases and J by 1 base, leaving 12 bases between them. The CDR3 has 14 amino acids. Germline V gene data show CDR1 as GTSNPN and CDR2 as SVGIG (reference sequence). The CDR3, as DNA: TGTGCCTGGAGGGTAGGGAGGGGGAACACTGAAGCTTTCTTT. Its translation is CAWRVGRGNTEAFF.